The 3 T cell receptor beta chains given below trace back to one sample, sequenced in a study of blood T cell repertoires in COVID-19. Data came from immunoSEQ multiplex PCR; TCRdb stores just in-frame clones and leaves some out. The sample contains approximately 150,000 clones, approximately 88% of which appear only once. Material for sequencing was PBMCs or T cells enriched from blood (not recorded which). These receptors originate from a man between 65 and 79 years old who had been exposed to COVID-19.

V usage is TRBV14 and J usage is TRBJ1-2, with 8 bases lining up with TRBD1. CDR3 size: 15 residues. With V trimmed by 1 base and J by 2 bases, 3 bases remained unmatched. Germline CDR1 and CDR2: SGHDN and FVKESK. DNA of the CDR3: TGTGCCAGCAGCCAAGTCCAGGGGGCGAACTATGGCTACACCTTC. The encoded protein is CASSQVQGANYGYTF.

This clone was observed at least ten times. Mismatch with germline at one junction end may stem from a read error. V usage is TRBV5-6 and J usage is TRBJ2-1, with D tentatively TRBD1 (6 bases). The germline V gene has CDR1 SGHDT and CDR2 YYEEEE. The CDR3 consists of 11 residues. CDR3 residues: CASSFTGFWVF. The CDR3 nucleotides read TGTGCCAGCAGCTTCACAGGGTTTTGGGTCTTC.

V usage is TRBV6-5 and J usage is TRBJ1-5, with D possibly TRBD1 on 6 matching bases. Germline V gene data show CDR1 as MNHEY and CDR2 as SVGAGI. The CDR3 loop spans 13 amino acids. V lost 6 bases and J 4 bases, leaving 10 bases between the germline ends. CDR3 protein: CASRNTGNQPQHF. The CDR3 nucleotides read TGTGCCAGCAGAAATACAGGGAATCAGCCCCAGCATTTT.